This entry describes one T cell receptor beta chain. Libraries were prepared by immunoSEQ multiplex PCR; TCRdb keeps only in-frame clonotypes and omits some of them. Of more than 65,000 clones in the sample, around 83% were seen once. This sample is part of a study of blood T cell repertoires in COVID-19. For the study at large: T cells, B-cell-depleted T cells, or PBMCs supplied cDNA or gDNA.

This TCR derives from a man aged 25 to 40 with COVID-19, enrolled during active disease. Specimen: peripheral blood.

The CDR3, as DNA: TGCAGTGCTCCCTGGGACAGGAAGCAGTACTTC. Amino acid sequence: CSAPWDRKQYF. The chain is built from TRBV20-1 and TRBJ2-7; 8 bases line up with TRBD1. Germline CDR1 and CDR2: DFQATT and SNEGSKA (reference sequence). V trimming: 5 bases; J trimming: 8 bases; junction bases outside the gene matches: 5. The CDR3 extends over 11 amino acids.